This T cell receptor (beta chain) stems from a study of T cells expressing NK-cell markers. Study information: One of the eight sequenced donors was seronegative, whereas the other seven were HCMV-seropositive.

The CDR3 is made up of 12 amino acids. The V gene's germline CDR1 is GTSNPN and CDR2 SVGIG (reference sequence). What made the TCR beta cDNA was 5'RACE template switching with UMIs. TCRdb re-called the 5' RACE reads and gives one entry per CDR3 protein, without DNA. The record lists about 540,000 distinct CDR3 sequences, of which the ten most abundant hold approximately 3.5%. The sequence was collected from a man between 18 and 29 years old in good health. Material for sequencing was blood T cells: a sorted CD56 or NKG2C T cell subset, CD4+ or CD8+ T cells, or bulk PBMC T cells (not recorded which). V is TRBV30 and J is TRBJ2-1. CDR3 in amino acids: CAWSVGDNEQFF.